A single T cell receptor beta chain is shown here with its context. These data come from a study of blood T cell repertoires in COVID-19. Study-wide background: The analysed material was cDNA or gDNA that came from T cells, B-cell-depleted T cells, or PBMCs.

V was pared by 4 bases and J by 5 bases, with 3 bases of the junction left unmatched. CDR1 SGHRS and CDR2 YFSETQ come from the germline V gene. The CDR3 consists of 13 residues. Repertoires were generated with immunoSEQ multiplex PCR, while TCRdb's copy carries only in-frame clones and drops some. The repertoire holds hundreds of thousands of clones, with 90% as singletons. The TCR was taken from a woman under 30 with acute or convalescent COVID-19. Sequencing was carried out using peripheral blood. The chain employs TRBV5-1 and TRBJ2-1; 7 nucleotides agree with TRBD1. As DNA, the CDR3 is TGCGCCAGCAGCAGGACAGGTAACAATGAGCAGTTCTTC. Translated: CASSRTGNNEQFF.